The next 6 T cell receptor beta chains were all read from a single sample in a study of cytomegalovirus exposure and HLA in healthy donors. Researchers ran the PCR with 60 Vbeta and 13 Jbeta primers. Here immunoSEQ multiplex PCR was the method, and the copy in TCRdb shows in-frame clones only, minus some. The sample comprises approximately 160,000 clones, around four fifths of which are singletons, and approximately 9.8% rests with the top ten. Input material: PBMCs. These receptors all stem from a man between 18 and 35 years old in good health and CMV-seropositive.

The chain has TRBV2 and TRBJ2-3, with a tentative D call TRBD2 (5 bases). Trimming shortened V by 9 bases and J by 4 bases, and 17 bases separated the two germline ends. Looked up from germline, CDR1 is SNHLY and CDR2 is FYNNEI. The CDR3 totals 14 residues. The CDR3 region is CASSTRGDPDTQYF. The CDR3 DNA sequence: TGTGCCAGTTCGACCCGGGGTGACCCAGATACGCAGTATTTT.

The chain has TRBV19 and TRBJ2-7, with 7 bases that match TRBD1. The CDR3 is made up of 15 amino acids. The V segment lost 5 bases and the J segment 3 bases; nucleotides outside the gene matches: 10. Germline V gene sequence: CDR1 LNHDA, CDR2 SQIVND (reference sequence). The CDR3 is CASSGRGTVNYEQYF. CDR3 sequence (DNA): TGTGCCAGTAGTGGTAGGGGGACAGTAAACTACGAGCAGTACTTC.

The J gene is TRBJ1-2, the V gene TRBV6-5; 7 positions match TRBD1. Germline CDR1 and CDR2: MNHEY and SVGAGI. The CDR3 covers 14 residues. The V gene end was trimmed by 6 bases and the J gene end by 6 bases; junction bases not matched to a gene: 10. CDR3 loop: CASSLSTGSNGYTF. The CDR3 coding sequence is TGTGCCAGCAGCCTCTCGACAGGGTCGAATGGCTACACCTTC.

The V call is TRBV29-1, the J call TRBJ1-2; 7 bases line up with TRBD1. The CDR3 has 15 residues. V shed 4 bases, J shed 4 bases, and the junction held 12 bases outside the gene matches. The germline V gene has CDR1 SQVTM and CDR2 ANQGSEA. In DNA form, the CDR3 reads TGCAGCGTTGGCACCACAGGGGAGAAGGGCTATGGCTACACCTTC. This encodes CSVGTTGEKGYGYTF.

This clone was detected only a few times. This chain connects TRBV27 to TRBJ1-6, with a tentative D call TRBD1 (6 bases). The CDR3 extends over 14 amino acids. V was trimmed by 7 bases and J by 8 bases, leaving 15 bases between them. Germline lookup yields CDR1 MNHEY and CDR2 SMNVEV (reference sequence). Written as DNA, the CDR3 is TGTGCCAGCACACCACTTAACAGGGATTCACCCCTCCACTTT. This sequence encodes CASTPLNRDSPLHF.

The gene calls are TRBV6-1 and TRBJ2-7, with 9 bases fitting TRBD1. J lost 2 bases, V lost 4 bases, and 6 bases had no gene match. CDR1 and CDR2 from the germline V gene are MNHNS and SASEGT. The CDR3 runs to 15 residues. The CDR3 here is CASSGDRGDPYEQYF. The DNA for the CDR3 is TGTGCCAGCAGTGGCGACAGGGGGGACCCCTACGAGCAGTACTTC.